Here is one TCR beta chain with its context. Its antigen is unknown. An approximately 180 ng quantity of DNA, tens of thousands of T cell genomes, went into the sorted-subset replicate PCRs. Repertoires were generated with immunoSEQ multiplex PCR, while TCRdb's copy carries only in-frame clones and drops some. The table lists 1,500,000 or so clones, 96% of them singletons. The entry originates in a study of shared clonotypes between healthy human individuals. Notes on the study in general: Clonotypes that were shared across a handful of donors made up around 5% of naive CD4 clonotypes.

This CDR3 has 13 amino acids. With 7 bases removed from V and 6 bases from J, the gap between germline ends came to 15 bases. Germline-derived CDR1 and CDR2 are MNHEY and SVGAGI. Sequenced material: naive CD4+ T cells sorted from blood. Subset denoted: CD45RA+ positively selected. V and J are TRBV6-5 and TRBJ1-2, with D possibly TRBD1 on 6 matching bases. The clonotype originates from a man aged 25-40 years in good health. This CDR3 reads CASTRTESHGYTF. The CDR3 DNA sequence: TGTGCCAGCACTCGGACAGAAAGTCATGGCTACACCTTC.